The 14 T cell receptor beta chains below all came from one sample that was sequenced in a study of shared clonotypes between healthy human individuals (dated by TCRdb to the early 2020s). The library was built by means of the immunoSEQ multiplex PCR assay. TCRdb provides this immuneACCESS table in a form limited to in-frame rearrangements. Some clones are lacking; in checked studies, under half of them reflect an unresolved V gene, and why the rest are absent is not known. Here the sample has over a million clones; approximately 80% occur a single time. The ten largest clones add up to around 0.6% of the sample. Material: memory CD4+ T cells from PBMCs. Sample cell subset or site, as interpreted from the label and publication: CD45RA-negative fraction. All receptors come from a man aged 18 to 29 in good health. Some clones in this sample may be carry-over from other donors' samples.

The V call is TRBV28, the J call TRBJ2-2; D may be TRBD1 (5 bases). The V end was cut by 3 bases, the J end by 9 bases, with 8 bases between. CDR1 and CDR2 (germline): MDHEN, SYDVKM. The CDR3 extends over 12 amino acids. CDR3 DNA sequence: TGTGCCAGCAGTTTCAGGGTGAGGGAGCTGTTTTTT. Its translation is CASSFRVRELFF.

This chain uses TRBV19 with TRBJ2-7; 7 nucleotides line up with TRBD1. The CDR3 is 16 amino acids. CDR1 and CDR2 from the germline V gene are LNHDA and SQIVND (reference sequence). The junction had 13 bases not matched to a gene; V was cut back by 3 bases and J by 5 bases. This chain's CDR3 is CASSMSPGQIRHEQYF. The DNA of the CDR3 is TGTGCCAGTAGTATGTCCCCGGGACAGATAAGACACGAGCAGTACTTC.

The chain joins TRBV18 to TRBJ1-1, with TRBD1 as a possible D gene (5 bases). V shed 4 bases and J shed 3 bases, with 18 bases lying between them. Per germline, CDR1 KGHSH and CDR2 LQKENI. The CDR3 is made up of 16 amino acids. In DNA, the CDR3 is TGTGCCAGCTCACTCCCGCAGGGAACGGGGGACACTGAAGCTTTCTTT. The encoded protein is CASSLPQGTGDTEAFF. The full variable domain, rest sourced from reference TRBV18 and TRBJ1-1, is NAGVMQNPRHLVRRRGQEARLRCSPMKGHSHVYWYRQLPEEGLKFMVYLQKENIIDESGMPKERFSAEFPKEGPSILRIQQVVRGDSAAYFCASSLPQGTGDTEAFFGQGTRLTVV.

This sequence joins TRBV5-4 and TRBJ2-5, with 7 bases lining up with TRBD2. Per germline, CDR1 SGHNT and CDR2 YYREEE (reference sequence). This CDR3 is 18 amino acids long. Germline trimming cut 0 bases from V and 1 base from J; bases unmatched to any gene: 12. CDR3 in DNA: TGTGCCAGCAGCTTGGCGAGGTTCCCTAGCGGAGGCCAAGAGACCCAGTACTTC. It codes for CASSLARFPSGGQETQYF.

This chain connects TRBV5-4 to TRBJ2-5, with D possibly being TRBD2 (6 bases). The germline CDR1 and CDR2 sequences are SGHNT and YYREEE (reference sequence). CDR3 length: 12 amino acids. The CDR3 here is CAAGQGGETQYF. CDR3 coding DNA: TGTGCGGCGGGGCAAGGCGGGGAGACCCAGTACTTC.

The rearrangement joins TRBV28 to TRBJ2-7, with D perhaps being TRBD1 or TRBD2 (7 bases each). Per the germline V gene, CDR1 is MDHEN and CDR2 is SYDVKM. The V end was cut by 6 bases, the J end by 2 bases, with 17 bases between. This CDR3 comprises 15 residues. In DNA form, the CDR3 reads TGTGCCAGCAGCCTGGGGGGGACAGTGGCCTACGAGCAGTACTTC. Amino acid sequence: CASSLGGTVAYEQYF.

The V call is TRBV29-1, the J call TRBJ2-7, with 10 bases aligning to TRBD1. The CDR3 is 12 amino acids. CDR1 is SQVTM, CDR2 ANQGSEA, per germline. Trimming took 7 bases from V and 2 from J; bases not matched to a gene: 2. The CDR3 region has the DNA TGCAGCGGTGGACAGGGGGCCTACGAGCAGTACTTC. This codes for CSGGQGAYEQYF.

As DNA, the CDR3 is TGTGCCAGCAGCGTCAGGACTTTAGATGGCTACACCTTC. Translation gives CASSVRTLDGYTF. The chain employs TRBV9 and TRBJ1-2; D ambiguous. CDR3 length: 13 amino acids. CDR1 and CDR2 from the germline V gene are SGDLS and YYNGEE. The V end was cut by 2 bases, the J end by 6 bases, with 11 bases between.

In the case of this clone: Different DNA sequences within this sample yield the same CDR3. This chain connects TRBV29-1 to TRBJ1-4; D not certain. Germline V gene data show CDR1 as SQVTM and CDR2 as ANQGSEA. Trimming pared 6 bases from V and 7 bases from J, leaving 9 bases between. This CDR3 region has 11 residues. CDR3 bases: TGCAGCGTGGTTCGGGGTGAAAAACTGTTTTTT. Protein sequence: CSVVRGEKLFF.

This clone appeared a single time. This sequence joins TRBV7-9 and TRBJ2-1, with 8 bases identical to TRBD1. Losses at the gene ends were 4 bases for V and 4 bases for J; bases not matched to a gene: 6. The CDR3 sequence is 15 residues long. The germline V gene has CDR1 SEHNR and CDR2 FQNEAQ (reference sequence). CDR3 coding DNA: TGTGCCAGCAGCTCCCGGGACAGGTTATACAATGAGCAGTTCTTC. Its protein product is CASSSRDRLYNEQFF.

CDR3 region: CASSQATLGTGNTIYF. The CDR3 DNA sequence: TGCGCCAGCAGCCAGGCGACGTTGGGGACGGGAAACACCATATATTTT. V is TRBV4-1 and J is TRBJ1-3; tentatively, D is TRBD1 (5 bases). CDR1 is MGHRA, CDR2 YSYEKL, per germline. V was cut by 3 bases and J by 4 bases, with 16 bases left in between. The CDR3 has 16 amino acids.

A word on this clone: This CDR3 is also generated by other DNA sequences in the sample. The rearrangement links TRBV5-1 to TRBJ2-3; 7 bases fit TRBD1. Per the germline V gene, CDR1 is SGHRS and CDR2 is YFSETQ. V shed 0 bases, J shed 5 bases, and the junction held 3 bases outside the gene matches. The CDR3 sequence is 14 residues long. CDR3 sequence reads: CASSLGQGGDTQYF. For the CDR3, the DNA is TGCGCCAGCAGCTTGGGACAGGGCGGAGATACGCAGTATTTT.

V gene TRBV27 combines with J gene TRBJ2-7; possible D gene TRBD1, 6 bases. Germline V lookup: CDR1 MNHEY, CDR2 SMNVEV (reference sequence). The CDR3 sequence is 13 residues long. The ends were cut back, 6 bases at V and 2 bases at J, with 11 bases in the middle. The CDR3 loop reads CASRRGGPYEQYF. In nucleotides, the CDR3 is TGTGCCAGCAGGAGAGGGGGACCCTACGAGCAGTACTTC.

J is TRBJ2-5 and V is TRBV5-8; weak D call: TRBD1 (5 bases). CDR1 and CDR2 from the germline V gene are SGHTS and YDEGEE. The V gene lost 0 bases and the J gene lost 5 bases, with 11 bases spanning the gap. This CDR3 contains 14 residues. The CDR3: CASSLEGAGETQYF. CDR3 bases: TGTGCCAGCAGCTTGGAAGGGGCCGGGGAGACCCAGTACTTC.